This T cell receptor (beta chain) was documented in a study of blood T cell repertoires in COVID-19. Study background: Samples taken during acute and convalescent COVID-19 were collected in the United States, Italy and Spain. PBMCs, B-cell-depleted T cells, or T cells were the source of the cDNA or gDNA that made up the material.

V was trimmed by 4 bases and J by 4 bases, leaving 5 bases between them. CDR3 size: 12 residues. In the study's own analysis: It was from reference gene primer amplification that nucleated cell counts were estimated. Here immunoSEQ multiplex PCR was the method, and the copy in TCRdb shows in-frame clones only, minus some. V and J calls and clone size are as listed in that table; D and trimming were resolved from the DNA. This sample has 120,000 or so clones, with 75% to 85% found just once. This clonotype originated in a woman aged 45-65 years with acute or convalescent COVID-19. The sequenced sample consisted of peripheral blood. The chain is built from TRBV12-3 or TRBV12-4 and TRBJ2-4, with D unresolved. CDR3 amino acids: CASSSDKNIQYF. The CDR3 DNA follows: TGTGCCAGCAGTTCAGATAAAAACATTCAGTACTTC.